This entry features one TCR beta chain sequence. The method was immunoSEQ multiplex PCR; TCRdb's version includes in-frame clones alone and lacks a portion of them. The sample includes 30,000 to 45,000 clones, 92% of them seen just once. This sample stems from a study of T cell changes during pregnancy in multiple sclerosis. Germline loops: CDR1 SEHNR, CDR2 FQNEAQ (reference sequence). V dropped 4 bases and J dropped 0; count of bases not matched to a gene: 2. The CDR3 is 14 residues long. Sequencing used CD8+ T cells from peripheral blood mononuclear cells, obtained before pregnancy. The clonotype was recovered from a female donor with multiple sclerosis, enrolled in a pregnancy study. The V and J genes are TRBV7-9 and TRBJ2-5; 7 bases agree with TRBD1. The CDR3 spells CASSSDRDQETQYF. The CDR3 coding sequence is TGTGCCAGCAGCTCCGACAGGGACCAAGAGACCCAGTACTTC. Together with reference TRBV7-9 and TRBJ2-5, the CDR3 gives the full variable domain: DTGVSQNPRHKITKRGQNVTFRCDPISEHNRLYWYRQTLGQGPEFLTYFQNEAQLEKSRLLSDRFSAERPKGSFSTLEIQRTEQGDSAMYLCASSSDRDQETQYFGPGTRLLVL.